This entry lists 28 T cell receptor beta chains sequenced from one sample in a study of blood T cells in healthy people across ages. For the second PCR, which ran for roughly 6 to 12 cycles, a sample-barcoded 5' primer and a J-beta primer mix were used. TCRdb re-derived calls from the 5' RACE reads in MiXCR, one entry per CDR3 protein. There are roughly 500,000 distinct CDR3 sequences in the sample; approximately 27% occur only once, and about 18% lies in the top ten. Sequencing used blood. These receptors were collected from a woman in her seventies in good health.

This clonotype was seen a few times. The chain links TRBV5-1 to TRBJ1-5; TRBD1 matches at 8 bases. From germline, CDR1 is SGHRS and CDR2 YFSETQ. The CDR3 runs 15 residues. The V gene end was trimmed by 2 bases and the J gene end by 1 base; junction bases not matched to a gene: 2. CDR3 in DNA: TGCGCCAGCAGCTTCAGGGGGCAAAGCAATCAGCCCCAGCATTTT. Its translation: CASSFRGQSNQPQHF.

This clonotype was observed a handful of times. CDR3 residues: CASRSGHSTYNEQFF. CDR3 bases: TGTGCCAGCAGGTCTGGGCACTCAACCTACAATGAGCAGTTCTTC. The chain joins TRBV12-3 or TRBV12-4 to TRBJ2-5, with D unresolved. The last part of the DNA fits TRBJ2-1 better; the J call may be wrong. The CDR3 runs 15 residues.

J is TRBJ1-5 and V is TRBV6-2 or TRBV6-3; D not certain. The length of the CDR3 is 14 residues. The germline V gene encodes CDR1 MNHEY and CDR2 SVGEGT. V lost 5 bases and J lost 3, with 11 bases in between. The CDR3: CASSPRINNQPQHF. Written as DNA, the CDR3 is TGTGCCAGCAGTCCTAGGATAAACAATCAGCCCCAGCATTTT.

This sequence joins TRBV9 and TRBJ1-1; D may be TRBD1 (6 bases). This CDR3 region has 16 residues. V was clipped by 0 bases and J by 3 bases, with 15 bases between them. Germline values: CDR1 SGDLS, CDR2 YYNGEE. CDR3 protein: CASSVGGWGQDTEAFF. The CDR3 nucleotides read TGTGCCAGCAGCGTAGGTGGTTGGGGACAAGACACTGAAGCTTTCTTT.

This CDR3 is CASSQRYDRVAFF. The DNA for the CDR3 is TGTGCCAGCAGCCAGAGGTATGACAGGGTAGCTTTCTTT. The chain combines TRBV7-2 with TRBJ1-1, with 7 bases matching TRBD1. The CDR3 contains 13 residues. V shed 5 bases and J 10 bases; nucleotides not matched to a gene: 10. The V gene's germline CDR1 is SGHTA and CDR2 FQGNSA. The full variable domain, completed using reference TRBV7-2 and TRBJ1-1, is GAGVSQSPSNKVTEKGKDVELRCDPISGHTALYWYRQSLGQGLEFLIYFQGNSAPDKSGLPSDRFSAERTGGSVSTLTIQRTQQEDSAVYLCASSQRYDRVAFFGQGTRLTVV.

This clonotype was observed many times. The gene calls are TRBV4-2 and TRBJ2-7; no reliable D call. This CDR3 contains 16 residues. Germline CDR1 and CDR2: LGHNA and YNFKEQ. Trimming left V 0 bases short and J 0 bases short, with 12 bases between. CDR3: CASSQDYARSSYEQYF. The CDR3 DNA follows: TGTGCCAGCAGCCAAGATTACGCTAGGAGCTCCTACGAGCAGTACTTC.

DNA of the CDR3: TGTGCCAGCAGCCTCGAGGGACATCAGCGTTCACCCCTCCACTTT. Protein sequence: CASSLEGHQRSPLHF. This chain joins TRBV11-3 and TRBJ1-6; the D gene is possibly TRBD1 (6 bases). The germline gives CDR1 SGHNT, CDR2 YENEEA. The V end was cut by 5 bases, the J end by 9 bases, with 17 bases between. The CDR3 loop spans 15 amino acids.

This clonotype was picked up many times. The rearrangement uses TRBV20-1 and TRBJ2-4; 8 nucleotides line up with TRBD1. Germline V gene sequence: CDR1 DFQATT, CDR2 SNEGSKA (reference sequence). The V segment lost 6 bases and the J segment 10 bases; nucleotides outside the gene matches: 11. The CDR3 is 13 amino acids. This CDR3 reads CSAYGQGMRIQYF. The CDR3 DNA is TGCAGTGCGTATGGACAGGGAATGAGGATTCAGTACTTC.

In its sample, this clonotype was seen a few times. The chain recombines TRBV2 with TRBJ2-2; 10 nucleotides agree with TRBD1. After removal of 5 bases from V and 3 bases from J, the junction contained 6 bases not matched to a gene. The CDR3 is 16 amino acids. Germline loops: CDR1 SNHLY, CDR2 FYNNEI. The CDR3 region is CASSPRTGGYTGELFF. The CDR3 DNA reads as TGTGCCAGCAGTCCGCGGACAGGGGGGTACACCGGGGAGCTGTTTTTT.

This sequence joins TRBV5-1 and TRBJ2-1, with 10 bases lining up with TRBD2. The ends lost 7 bases at V and 7 bases at J; junction bases unmatched: 17. Per the germline V gene, CDR1 is SGHRS and CDR2 is YFSETQ. This CDR3 region has 17 residues. DNA of the CDR3: TGCGCCAGCGGCATCCCCAATAGCGGGGGGCGTCGGAATGAGCAGTTCTTC. Its protein product is CASGIPNSGGRRNEQFF.

The V gene is TRBV9, the J gene TRBJ2-5; 7 bases match TRBD2. TRBJ2-1 matches the DNA end more closely, so the J call is doubtful. CDR1 is SGDLS and CDR2 is YYNGEE in the germline V gene. This CDR3 is built from 15 residues. CDR3 nucleotides: TGTGCCAGCAGCGTAGCGGGGACTATATACAATGAGCAGTTCTTC. It encodes CASSVAGTIYNEQFF.

The rearrangement joins TRBV29-1 to TRBJ2-3; 7 positions agree with TRBD2. The CDR3 covers 13 residues. In germline, CDR1 is SQVTM, CDR2 ANQGSEA. The junction had 3 bases not matched to a gene; V was cut back by 3 bases and J by 3 bases. The CDR3 reads CSVEIAGTDTQYF. Here the CDR3 DNA reads TGCAGCGTTGAGATAGCGGGTACAGATACGCAGTATTTT.

In its sample, this clonotype was seen a few times. The rearrangement links TRBV7-2 to TRBJ2-7, with D perhaps matching TRBD1 or TRBD2 (5 bases each). With 5 bases removed from V and 2 bases from J, the gap between germline ends came to 16 bases. The germline gives CDR1 SGHTA, CDR2 FQGNSA. CDR3 length: 15 residues. The CDR3 spells CASSPQTGTAYEQYF. In DNA, the CDR3 is TGTGCCAGCAGCCCTCAAACCGGGACCGCCTACGAGCAGTACTTC.

This clonotype was picked up a small number of times. The genes are TRBV20-1 and TRBJ2-5; a weak D match, TRBD1 (5 bases). Germline V gene lookup returns CDR1 DFQATT and CDR2 SNEGSKA (reference sequence). Deletions cut 4 bases from V and 4 bases from J, with 13 bases between. The CDR3 consists of 13 residues. CDR3 nucleotides: TGCAGTGCTATTCATGGGGCGCCAGAGACCCAGTACTTC. Encoded protein: CSAIHGAPETQYF.

The chain carries TRBV29-1 and TRBJ1-1; D remains ambiguous. CDR1 is SQVTM, CDR2 ANQGSEA, per germline. The CDR3 consists of 12 residues. Trimming shortened V by 7 bases and J by 0 bases, and 9 bases separated the two germline ends. CDR3 sequence: CSATEVNTEAFF. The CDR3 DNA is TGCAGCGCGACCGAGGTGAACACTGAAGCTTTCTTT.

To note about this clonotype: Since a much larger clone is just one base distant, this may be a read error. The chain uses TRBV7-8 and TRBJ1-4; TRBD1 agrees at 7 bases. Per germline, CDR1 SGHVS and CDR2 FQNEAQ. The CDR3 runs to 16 residues. CDR3 nucleotides: TGTGCCAGCAGCTCCATCCTACAGGGGTCAAATGAAAAACTGCTTTTT. This translates into CASSSILQGSNEKLLF.

CDR3 residues: CSARPIQETQYF. The CDR3 region has the DNA TGCAGTGCTCGGCCCATCCAAGAGACCCAGTACTTC. This chain uses TRBV20-1 with TRBJ2-5; no clear D. CDR1 is DFQATT, CDR2 SNEGSKA, per germline (reference sequence). The CDR3 is 12 amino acids. V was pared by 5 bases and J by 1 base, with 8 bases between.

This clonotype has a count of ten or more. The rearrangement joins TRBV27 to TRBJ2-5; tentatively, D is TRBD1 (5 bases). V gave up 1 base and J gave up 1 base, with 7 bases separating them. CDR3 size: 14 residues. Per the germline V gene, CDR1 is MNHEY and CDR2 is SMNVEV (reference sequence). CDR3 sequence (DNA): TGTGCCAGCAGTTTATGGGGCGGCCAAGAGACCCAGTACTTC. It is translated as CASSLWGGQETQYF.

This rearrangement joins TRBV7-2 to TRBJ2-4; 10 bases agree with TRBD2. CDR3 length: 15 residues. Per germline, CDR1 SGHTA and CDR2 FQGNSA. V lost 6 bases to trimming and J lost 5 bases; unmatched junction nucleotides: 7. The CDR3 nucleotides are TGTGCCAGCAGAAGAACTAGCGGGGCCCAAAACATTCAGTACTTC. Translating gives CASRRTSGAQNIQYF.

The chain carries TRBV28 and TRBJ2-3, with D tentatively TRBD1 or TRBD2 (6 bases each). From germline, CDR1 is MDHEN and CDR2 SYDVKM. Trimming pared 7 bases from V and 1 base from J, leaving 18 bases between. This CDR3 is 16 amino acids long. Here the CDR3 reads CASKTAGGTRTDTQYF. The CDR3 DNA reads TGTGCCAGCAAAACCGCAGGAGGGACACGCACAGATACGCAGTATTTT.

The CDR3 region is CASSLGRGQGNTGELFF. CDR3 nucleotides: TGTGCCAGCAGCTTAGGTCGAGGGCAGGGAAATACCGGGGAGCTGTTTTTT. This rearrangement joins TRBV7-9 to TRBJ2-2; D might be TRBD1 or TRBD2, each matching 5 bases. Germline V gene lookup returns CDR1 SEHNR and CDR2 FQNEAQ (reference sequence). Trimming stripped 1 base from V and 5 bases from J, with 17 bases between. This CDR3 contains 17 residues.

J is TRBJ1-2 and V is TRBV20-1; D gene uncertain. V shed 0 bases and J shed 6 bases, with 8 bases lying between them. Germline CDR1 reads DFQATT; CDR2 reads SNEGSKA (reference sequence). The length of the CDR3 is 12 residues. The CDR3 here is CSARDDFDGYTF. CDR3 nucleotides: TGCAGTGCTAGAGATGATTTTGATGGCTACACCTTC.

This clonotype showed up just once. This chain joins TRBV20-1 and TRBJ1-5, with 12 bases lining up with TRBD1. The CDR3 has 18 residues. V gave up 2 bases and J gave up 2 bases; unmatched junction bases: 10. From germline, CDR1 is DFQATT and CDR2 SNEGSKA (reference sequence). The CDR3 here is CSARFRDRGLDGNQPQHF. The DNA of the CDR3 is TGCAGTGCTAGATTCCGGGACAGGGGGCTGGACGGCAATCAGCCCCAGCATTTT.

This clonotype showed up just a few times. The chain combines TRBV20-1 with TRBJ1-3; D possibly corresponds to TRBD1 (5 bases). The germline CDR1 and CDR2 sequences are DFQATT and SNEGSKA (reference sequence). The CDR3 sequence is 15 residues long. The V end was cut by 4 bases, the J end by 4 bases, with 17 bases between. The CDR3 sequence: CSATGSGNRGNTIYF. CDR3 DNA sequence: TGCAGTGCTACAGGGTCCGGAAATCGGGGAAACACCATATATTTT.

The chain carries TRBV20-1 and TRBJ2-5; D may be TRBD1 (5 bases). The CDR3 length is 14 residues. Germline CDR1 is DFQATT and CDR2 is SNEGSKA (reference sequence). Trimming cost V 0 bases and J 4 bases, with 12 bases left between them. CDR3 protein: CSAREGPLPETQYF. In DNA form, the CDR3 reads TGCAGTGCTAGAGAGGGGCCCTTACCAGAGACCCAGTACTTC.

This clonotype was detected a few times. The J gene is TRBJ1-2, the V gene TRBV3-1; no firm D call. Trimming took 1 base from V and 7 from J, leaving 16 bases between them. The CDR3 contains 15 residues. Per germline, CDR1 LGHDT and CDR2 YNNKEL (reference sequence). The chain's CDR3 is CASSQGGPNRGGYTF. The CDR3 DNA reads as TGTGCCAGCAGCCAAGGAGGCCCCAATCGCGGTGGCTACACCTTC.

This clonotype was observed a handful of times. The chain carries TRBV2 and TRBJ2-1; D gene ambiguous. The V gene's germline CDR1 is SNHLY and CDR2 FYNNEI. There are 15 residues in the CDR3. V lost 6 bases and J 4 bases, leaving 16 bases between the germline ends. The CDR3 nucleotides are TGTGCCAGCAGCCAAGGATTAGAACCTTACAATGAGCAGTTCTTC. It translates to CASSQGLEPYNEQFF.

The chain uses TRBV29-1 and TRBJ1-2; TRBD1 aligns across 7 bases. The CDR3 is made up of 14 amino acids. Germline V gene lookup returns CDR1 SQVTM and CDR2 ANQGSEA. Trimming took 6 bases from V and 5 from J; bases not matched to a gene: 12. CDR3 sequence reads: CSVGDRITTYGYTF. Written as DNA, the CDR3 is TGCAGCGTGGGGGACAGAATTACTACTTATGGCTACACCTTC.